This record concerns one T cell receptor beta chain sequence. Its antigen is currently unknown. The source of the sample is a study of blood T cells in healthy people across ages. General observations from the study: The study could not conclusively compare naive and antigen-experienced cells, given its unsorted PBMCs.

Alongside a J-beta primer mix, a sample-barcoded 5' primer served in a second PCR lasting about 6 to 12 cycles. CDR3-containing paired-end reads numbered at least 2.5 million in each sample. TCRdb reprocessed the 5' RACE reads with MiXCR, giving one entry per CDR3 protein. Of 600,000 to 650,000 distinct CDR3 sequences in the sample, around three fifths were seen once. The germline gives CDR1 SGHRS, CDR2 YFSETQ. V lost 4 bases to trimming and J lost 2 bases; unmatched junction nucleotides: 8. This CDR3 is built from 16 residues. The chain is built from TRBV5-1 and TRBJ2-7; TRBD1 aligns across 11 bases. The specimen was blood. This sequence originates from a man between 60 and 70 years old in good health. The CDR3 DNA is TGCGCCAGCAGCATTGGTTCGGGACAGGGGGCCTACGAGCAGTACTTC. Its protein product is CASSIGSGQGAYEQYF.